This record looks at one T cell receptor beta chain sequence and its context. This specimen belongs to a study of blood T cell repertoires in COVID-19. Study details: PBMCs, B-cell-depleted T cells, or T cells provided the cDNA or gDNA that made up the material.

V was shortened by 4 bases and J by 5 bases, with 18 bases between the two germline ends. This CDR3 region has 16 residues. Germline V gene lookup returns CDR1 SGHRS and CDR2 YFSETQ. Clones were read by immunoSEQ multiplex PCR, and TCRdb kept only the in-frame ones, dropping some. The sample lists 130,000 or so clones, around 80% occurring once. This sequence originates from a woman aged 60-75 years with acute or convalescent COVID-19. The chain has TRBV5-1 and TRBJ1-4, with a weak D call TRBD1 (6 bases). Sequencing was done on a sample of peripheral blood. The CDR3 DNA reads as TGCGCCAGCAGCCCAAGGCCCGGACAGTCGAATGAAAAACTGTTTTTT. As protein: CASSPRPGQSNEKLFF.